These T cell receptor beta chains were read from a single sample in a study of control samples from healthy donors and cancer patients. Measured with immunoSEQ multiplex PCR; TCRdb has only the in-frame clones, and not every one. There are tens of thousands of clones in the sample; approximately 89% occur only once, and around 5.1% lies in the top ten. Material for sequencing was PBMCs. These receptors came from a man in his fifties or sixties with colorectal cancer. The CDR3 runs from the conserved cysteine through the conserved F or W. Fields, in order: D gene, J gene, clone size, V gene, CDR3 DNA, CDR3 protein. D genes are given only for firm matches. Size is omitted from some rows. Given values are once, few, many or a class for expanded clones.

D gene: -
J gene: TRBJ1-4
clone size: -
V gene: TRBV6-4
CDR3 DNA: TGTGCCAGCCCTCCTAAGGGGGCTAATGAAAAACTGTTTTTT
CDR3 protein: CASPPKGANEKLFF

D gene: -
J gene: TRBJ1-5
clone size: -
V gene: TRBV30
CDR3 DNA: TGTGCCTGGAGTGTCCAAGGGGGGCAGCCCCAGCATTTT
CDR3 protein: CAWSVQGGQPQHF

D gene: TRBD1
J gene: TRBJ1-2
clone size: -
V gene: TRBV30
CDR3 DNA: TGTGCCTGGAGTCCAGGGGGCATAGTTGGCTACACCTTC
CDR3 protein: CAWSPGGIVGYTF

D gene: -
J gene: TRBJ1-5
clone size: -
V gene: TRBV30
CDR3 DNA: TGTGCCTGGGGGACGCGGTTCGATCAGCCCCAGCATTTT
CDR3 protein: CAWGTRFDQPQHF

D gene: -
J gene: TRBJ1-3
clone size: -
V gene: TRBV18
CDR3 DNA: TGTGCCAGCTCACCGGGGACCTCCTCTGGAAACACCATATATTTT
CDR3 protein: CASSPGTSSGNTIYF

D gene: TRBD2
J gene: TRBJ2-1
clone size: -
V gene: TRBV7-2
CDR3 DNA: TGTGCCAGCAGCTCCCCAGGAGCGGGGTTCTACAATGAGCAGTTCTTC
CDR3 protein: CASSSPGAGFYNEQFF

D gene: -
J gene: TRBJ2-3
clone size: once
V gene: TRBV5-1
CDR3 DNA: TGCGCCAGCAGCTTGGTCACGCCAGATACGCAGTATTTT
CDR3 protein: CASSLVTPDTQYF

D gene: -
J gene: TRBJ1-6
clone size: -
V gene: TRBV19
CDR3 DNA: TGTGCCAGTAGTATCTTAAGGGAAAGCTCCTATAATTCACCCCTCCACTTT
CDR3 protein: CASSILRESSYNSPLHF

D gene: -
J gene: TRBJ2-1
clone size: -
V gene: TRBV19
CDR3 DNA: TGTGCCACTACGTGGGGTACGGGCGAGCAGTTCTTC
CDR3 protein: CATTWGTGEQFF

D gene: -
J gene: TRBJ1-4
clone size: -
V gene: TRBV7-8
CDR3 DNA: TGTGCCAGCAGCTTAGCGGGTAGCCCAAATGAAAAACTGTTTTTT
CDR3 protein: CASSLAGSPNEKLFF

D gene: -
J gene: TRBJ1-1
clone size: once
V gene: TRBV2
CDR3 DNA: TGTGCCAGCAGCTTCTACGTGGTGAAAAACACTGAAGCTTTCTTT
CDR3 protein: CASSFYVVKNTEAFF

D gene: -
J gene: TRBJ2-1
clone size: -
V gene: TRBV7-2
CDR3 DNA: TGTGCCAGCAGCCCAGGGAGTCGACACAATGAGCAGTTCTTC
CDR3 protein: CASSPGSRHNEQFF

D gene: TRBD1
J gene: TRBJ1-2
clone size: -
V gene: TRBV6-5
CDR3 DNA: TGTGCCAGCCGTTCTGACAGGGGGCGAGGCTACACCTTC
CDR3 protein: CASRSDRGRGYTF

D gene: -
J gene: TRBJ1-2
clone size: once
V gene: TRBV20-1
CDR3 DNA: TGCAGTGCTAGTTACGGCTACACCTTC
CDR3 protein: CSASYGYTF

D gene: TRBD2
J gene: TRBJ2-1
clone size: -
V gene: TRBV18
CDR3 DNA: TGTGCCAGCTCACAACTAGGGACTAGCAAAAGTAATGAGCAGTTCTTC
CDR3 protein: CASSQLGTSKSNEQFF

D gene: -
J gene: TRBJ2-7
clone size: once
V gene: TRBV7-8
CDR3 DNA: TGTGCCAGCAGCTTCACCGGGGTTTTCTCCTACGAGCAGTACTTC
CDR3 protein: CASSFTGVFSYEQYF

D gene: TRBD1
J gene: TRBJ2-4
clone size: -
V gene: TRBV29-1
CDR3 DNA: TGCAGCGCCTTAGACAGGGAGAAAAACATTCAGTACTTC
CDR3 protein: CSALDREKNIQYF

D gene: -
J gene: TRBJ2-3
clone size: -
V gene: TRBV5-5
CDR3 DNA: TGTGCCAGCAGCTTGGCCAAGGATACGCAGTATTTT
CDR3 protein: CASSLAKDTQYF

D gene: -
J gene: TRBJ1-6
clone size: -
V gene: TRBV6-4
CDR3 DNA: TGTGCCAGCAGGGGGAGGTGGCCCCTCCACTTT
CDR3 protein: CASRGRWPLHF

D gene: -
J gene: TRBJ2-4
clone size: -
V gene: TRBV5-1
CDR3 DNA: TGCGCCAGCAGCTCCGGGGGTAGAAACATTCAGTACTTC
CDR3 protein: CASSSGGRNIQYF

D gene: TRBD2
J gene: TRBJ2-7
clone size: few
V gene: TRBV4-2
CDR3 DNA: TGTGCCAGCAGCCAGGGCGGACTAGCGGGGTTTGCTGAGCAGTACTTC
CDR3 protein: CASSQGGLAGFAEQYF

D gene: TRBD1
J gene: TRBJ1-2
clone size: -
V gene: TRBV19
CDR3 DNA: TGTGCCAGTATCCAATCAACCGGGACAGCCTATGGCTACACCTTC
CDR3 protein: CASIQSTGTAYGYTF

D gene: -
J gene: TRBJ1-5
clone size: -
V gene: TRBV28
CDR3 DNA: TGTGCCAGCAGAGGGATCGGAGGGGGATATAGCAATCAGCCCCAGCATTTT
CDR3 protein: CASRGIGGGYSNQPQHF

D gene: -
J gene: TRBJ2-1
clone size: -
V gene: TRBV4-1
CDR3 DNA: TGCGCCAGCAGCCACACCGAGGGGGTAATTAATGAGCAGTTCTTC
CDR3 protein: CASSHTEGVINEQFF

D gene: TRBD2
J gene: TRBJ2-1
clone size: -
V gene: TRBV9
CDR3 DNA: TGTGCCAGCAGCGGAAAACCGGGACTAGCGGGAATCAATGAGCAGTTCTTC
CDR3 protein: CASSGKPGLAGINEQFF

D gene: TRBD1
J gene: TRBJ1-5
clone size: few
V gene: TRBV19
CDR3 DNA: TGTGCCAGTAGTCCGCGGACAGGCTATAGCAATCAGCCCCAGCATTTT
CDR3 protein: CASSPRTGYSNQPQHF

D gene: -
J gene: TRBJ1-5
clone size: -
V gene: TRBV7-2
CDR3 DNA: TGTGCCAGCAGCTTAGCGTCGCAGAACAATCAGCCCCAGCATTTT
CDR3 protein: CASSLASQNNQPQHF

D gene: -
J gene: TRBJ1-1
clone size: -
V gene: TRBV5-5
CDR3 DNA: TGTGCCAGCAGTAAAAGTTGGGGGAACACTGAAGCTTTCTTT
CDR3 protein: CASSKSWGNTEAFF

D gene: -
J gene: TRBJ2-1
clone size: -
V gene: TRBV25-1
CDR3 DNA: TGTGCCAGCAGTGGATTGCGGGGCTACAATGAGCAGTTCTTC
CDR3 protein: CASSGLRGYNEQFF

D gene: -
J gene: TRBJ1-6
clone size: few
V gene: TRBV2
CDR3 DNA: TGTGCCAGCAGTGTTAGGCAGGGGAATTCACCCCTCCACTTT
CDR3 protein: CASSVRQGNSPLHF

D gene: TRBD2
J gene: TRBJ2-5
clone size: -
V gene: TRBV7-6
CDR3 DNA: TGTGCCAGCAGCGCAGTAGGGACTCCGGGGGGGACCCAGTACTTC
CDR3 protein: CASSAVGTPGGTQYF

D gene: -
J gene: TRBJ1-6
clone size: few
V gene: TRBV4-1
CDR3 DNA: TGCGCCAGCAGCGCCCGTGGCAGGAGCTCCTATAATTCACCCCTCCACTTT
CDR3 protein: CASSARGRSSYNSPLHF

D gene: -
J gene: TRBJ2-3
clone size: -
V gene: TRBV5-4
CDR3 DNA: TGTGCCAGCAGCACCAAACAAAACAGGGAGGGGACGCAGTATTTT
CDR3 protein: CASSTKQNREGTQYF

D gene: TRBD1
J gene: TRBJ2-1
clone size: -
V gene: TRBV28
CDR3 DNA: TGTGCCAGCAGTCCGGGACAGGGGGCGGGTGAGCAGTTCTTC
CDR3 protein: CASSPGQGAGEQFF

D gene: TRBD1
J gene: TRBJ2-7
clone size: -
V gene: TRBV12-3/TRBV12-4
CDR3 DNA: TGTGCCAGCAGACCGGGACAGGGAGAGCAGTACTTC
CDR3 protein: CASRPGQGEQYF

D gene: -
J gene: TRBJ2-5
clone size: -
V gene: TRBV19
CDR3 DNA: TGTGCCAGTAGTATTCTCTTCCGGCAAGAGACCCAGTACTTC
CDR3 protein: CASSILFRQETQYF

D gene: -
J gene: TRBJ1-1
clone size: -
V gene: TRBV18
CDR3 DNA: TGTGCCAGCTCACCACAGGGGAGGGTCGACACTGAAGCTTTCTTT
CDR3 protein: CASSPQGRVDTEAFF

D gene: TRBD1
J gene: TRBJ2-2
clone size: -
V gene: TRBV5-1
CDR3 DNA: TGCGCCAGCAGCCCCGGGACAGGGGGTACCCGAACCGGGGAGCTGTTTTTT
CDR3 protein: CASSPGTGGTRTGELFF

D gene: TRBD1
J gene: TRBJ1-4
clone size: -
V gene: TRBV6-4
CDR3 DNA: TGTGCCAGCAGTGAAGATGGGAGACAGGGGTTTTTGTACATTAATGAAAAACTGTTTTTT
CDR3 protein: CASSEDGRQGFLYINEKLFF

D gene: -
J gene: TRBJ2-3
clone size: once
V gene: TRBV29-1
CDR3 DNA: TGCAGCCTATCCTCGACAGTCACAGATACGCAGTATTTT
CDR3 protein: CSLSSTVTDTQYF

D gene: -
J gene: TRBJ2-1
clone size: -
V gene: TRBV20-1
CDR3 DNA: TGCAGTGCTAGTGGAGGGGCGAACCGAGAGCAGTTCTTC
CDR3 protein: CSASGGANREQFF

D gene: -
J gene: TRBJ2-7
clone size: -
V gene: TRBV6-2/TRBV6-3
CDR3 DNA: TGTGCCAGCAGTTACGGGGGTGCCGCCGAGCAGTACTTC
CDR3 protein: CASSYGGAAEQYF

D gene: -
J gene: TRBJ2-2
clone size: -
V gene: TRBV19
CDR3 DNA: TGTGCCAGTAGTCCCCAGGGGCGCAAAACCGGGGAGCTGTTTTTT
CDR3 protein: CASSPQGRKTGELFF

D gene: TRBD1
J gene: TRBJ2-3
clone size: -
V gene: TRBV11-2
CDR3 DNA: TGTGCCAGCAGCCCCACCCCCAGGGGGCTTGTGACAGATACGCAGTATTTT
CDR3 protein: CASSPTPRGLVTDTQYF

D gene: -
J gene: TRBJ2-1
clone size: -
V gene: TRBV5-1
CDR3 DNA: TGCGCCAGCAGCTTGGGAACAGTCTCCTACAATGAGCAGTTCTTC
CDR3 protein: CASSLGTVSYNEQFF

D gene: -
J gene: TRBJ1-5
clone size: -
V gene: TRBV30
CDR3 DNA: TGTGCCTGGAGTGTAGGGGTCAATCAGCCCCAGCATTTT
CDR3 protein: CAWSVGVNQPQHF

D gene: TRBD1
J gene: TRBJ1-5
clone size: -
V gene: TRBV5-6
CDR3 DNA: TGTGCCAGCAGCCAACAGGGGAATAGCAATCAGCCCCAGCATTTT
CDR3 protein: CASSQQGNSNQPQHF